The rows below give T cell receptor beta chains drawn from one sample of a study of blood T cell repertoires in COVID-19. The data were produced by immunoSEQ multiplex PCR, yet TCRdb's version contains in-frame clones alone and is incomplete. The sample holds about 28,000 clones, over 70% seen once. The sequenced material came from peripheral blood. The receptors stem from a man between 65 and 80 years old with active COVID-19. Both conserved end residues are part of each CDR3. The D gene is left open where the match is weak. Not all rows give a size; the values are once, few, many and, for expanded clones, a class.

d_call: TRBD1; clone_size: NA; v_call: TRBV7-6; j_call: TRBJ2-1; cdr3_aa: CASSLAGTDYNEQFF; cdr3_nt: TGTGCCAGCAGCTTAGCCGGGACAGACTACAATGAGCAGTTCTTC
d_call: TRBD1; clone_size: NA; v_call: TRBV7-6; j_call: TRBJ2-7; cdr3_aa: CASSLAGQGYEQYF; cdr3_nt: TGTGCCAGCAGCTTAGCGGGACAGGGCTACGAGCAGTACTTC
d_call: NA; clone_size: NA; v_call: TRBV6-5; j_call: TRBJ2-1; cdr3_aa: CASRDIWRGNEQFF; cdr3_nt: TGTGCCAGCAGGGACATCTGGCGGGGCAATGAGCAGTTCTTC
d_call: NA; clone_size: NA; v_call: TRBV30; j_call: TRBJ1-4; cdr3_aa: CAWSVDPTETVF; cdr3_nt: TGTGCCTGGAGTGTTGACCCCACAGAGACGGTTTTT
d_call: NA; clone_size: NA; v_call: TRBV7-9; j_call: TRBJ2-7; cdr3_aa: CASSLSVMRSESSYEQYF; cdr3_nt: TGTGCCAGCAGCTTATCGGTCATGAGGAGCGAAAGCTCCTACGAGCAGTACTTC
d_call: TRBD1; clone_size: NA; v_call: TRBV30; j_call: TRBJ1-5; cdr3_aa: CAWSVQGGQPQHF; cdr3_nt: TGTGCCTGGAGTGTACAGGGGGGTCAGCCCCAGCATTTT
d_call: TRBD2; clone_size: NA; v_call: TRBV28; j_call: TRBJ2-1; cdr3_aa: CATTGGLAFSYNEQFF; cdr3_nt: TGTGCCACCACCGGGGGACTAGCGTTTTCCTACAATGAGCAGTTCTTC
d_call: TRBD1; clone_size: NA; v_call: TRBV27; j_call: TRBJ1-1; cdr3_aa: CASSPTVTGGTEAFF; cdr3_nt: TGTGCCAGCAGTCCCACGGTTACAGGGGGCACTGAAGCTTTCTTT
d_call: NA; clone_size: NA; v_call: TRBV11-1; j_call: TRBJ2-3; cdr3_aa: CASSLDLATDTQYF; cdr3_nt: TGTGCCAGCAGCCTCGACTTGGCCACAGATACGCAGTATTTT
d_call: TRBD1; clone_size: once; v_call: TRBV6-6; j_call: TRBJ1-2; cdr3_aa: CASSRGGQGATNYGYTF; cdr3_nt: TGTGCCAGCAGTCGTGGGGGACAGGGGGCGACTAACTATGGCTACACCTTC
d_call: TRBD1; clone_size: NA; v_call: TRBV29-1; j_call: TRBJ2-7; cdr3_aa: CSVVGDRGVEQYF; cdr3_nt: TGCAGCGTTGTTGGTGACAGGGGGGTCGAGCAGTACTTC
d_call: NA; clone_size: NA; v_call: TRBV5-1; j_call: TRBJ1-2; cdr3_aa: CASSLRGVESGYTF; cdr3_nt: TGCGCCAGCAGCTTGCGCGGCGTGGAATCTGGCTACACCTTC